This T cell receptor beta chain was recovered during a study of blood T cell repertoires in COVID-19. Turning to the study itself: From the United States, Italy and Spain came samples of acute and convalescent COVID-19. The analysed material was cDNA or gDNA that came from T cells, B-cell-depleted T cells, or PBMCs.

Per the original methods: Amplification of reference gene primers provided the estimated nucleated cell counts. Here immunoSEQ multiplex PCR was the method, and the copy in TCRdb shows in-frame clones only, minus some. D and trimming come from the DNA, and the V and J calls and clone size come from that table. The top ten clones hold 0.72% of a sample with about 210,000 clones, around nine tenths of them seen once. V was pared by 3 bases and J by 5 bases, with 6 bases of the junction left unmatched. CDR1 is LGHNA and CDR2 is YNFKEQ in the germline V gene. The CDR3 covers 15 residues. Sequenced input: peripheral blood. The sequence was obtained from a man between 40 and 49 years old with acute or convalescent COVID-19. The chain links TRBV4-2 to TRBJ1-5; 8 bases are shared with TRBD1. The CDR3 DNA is TGTGCCAGCAGCCATGGTGGACAGGGAGATCAGCCCCAGCATTTT. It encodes CASSHGGQGDQPQHF.